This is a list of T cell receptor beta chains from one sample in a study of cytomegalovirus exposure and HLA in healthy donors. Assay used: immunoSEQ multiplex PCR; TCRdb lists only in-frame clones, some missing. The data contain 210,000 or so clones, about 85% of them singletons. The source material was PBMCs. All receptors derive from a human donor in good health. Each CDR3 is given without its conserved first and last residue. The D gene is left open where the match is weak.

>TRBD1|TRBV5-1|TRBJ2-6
ASRNRRDSRFSGANVLT
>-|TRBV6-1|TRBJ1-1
ASSEIPGLAGVAF
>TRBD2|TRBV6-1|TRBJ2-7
ASSALAGLRDEQY
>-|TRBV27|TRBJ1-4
ASSSNRVREKLF
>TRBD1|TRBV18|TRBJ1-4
ASSQGQREKLF
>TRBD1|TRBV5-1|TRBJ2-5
ASSFGQGDQEAQY
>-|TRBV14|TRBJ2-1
ASSRKLGGEQF
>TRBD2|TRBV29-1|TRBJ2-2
SVPKIWVQGLAGPANTGELF
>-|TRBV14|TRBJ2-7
ASSQDAGLPYEQY
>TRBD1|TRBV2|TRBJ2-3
ASSDGTASTDTQY
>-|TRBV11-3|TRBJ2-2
ASSDMSGQGYAGELF
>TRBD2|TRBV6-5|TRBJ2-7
ASSFTSGRSYEQY
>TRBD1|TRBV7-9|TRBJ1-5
SSSLGTGNSNQPQH
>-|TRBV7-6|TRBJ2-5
ASSLRAGAGREETQY
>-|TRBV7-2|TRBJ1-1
ASSSSTNTEAF
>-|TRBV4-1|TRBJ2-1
ASSQDYRLAYNEQF
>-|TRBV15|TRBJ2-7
ATSREGGTYEQY
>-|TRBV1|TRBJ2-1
TSSQDKYERYNEQF
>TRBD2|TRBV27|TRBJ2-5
ASSQRLAGVGETQY
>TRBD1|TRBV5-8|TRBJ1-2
ASSLGTGDYDGYT
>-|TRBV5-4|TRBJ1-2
ASSSPGSNYGYT
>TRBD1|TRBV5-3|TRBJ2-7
ARSPGQGYEQY
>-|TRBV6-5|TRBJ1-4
ASSPDEREKLF
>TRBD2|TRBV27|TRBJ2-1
ASRRSGSGSYNEQF
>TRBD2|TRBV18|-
ASSPILAGAYEQY
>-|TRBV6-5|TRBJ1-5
ASSYRQSNQPQH
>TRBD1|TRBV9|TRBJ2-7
ASSASPGQGYEQY
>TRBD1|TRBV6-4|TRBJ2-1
ASSVGATGWYNEQF
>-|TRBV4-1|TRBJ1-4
ASSRGGSTNEKLF
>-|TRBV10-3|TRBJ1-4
AISAGGAANEKLF
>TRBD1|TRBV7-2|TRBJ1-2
ASSLMPPGGYGYT
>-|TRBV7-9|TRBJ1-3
SSSWAMGQKSGNTIY
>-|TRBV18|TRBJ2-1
ASSLQGEQF
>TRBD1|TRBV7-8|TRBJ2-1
ASSPDRGFEQF
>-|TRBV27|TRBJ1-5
ASSPDWGGNQPQH
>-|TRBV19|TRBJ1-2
ASQPQGRNYGYT
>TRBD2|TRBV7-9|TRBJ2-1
ASSNYSGRPLYEQF
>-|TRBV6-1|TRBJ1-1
ASSEWVRGNTEAF
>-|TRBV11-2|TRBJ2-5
ASSLGRGGRGETQY
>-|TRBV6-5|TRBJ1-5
ASSPRVVQPQH
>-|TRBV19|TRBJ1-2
ASSYRGLTTEDGYT
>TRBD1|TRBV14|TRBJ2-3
ASSQGHWQGTGVADTQY
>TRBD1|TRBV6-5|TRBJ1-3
ASKPDRDSGNTIY
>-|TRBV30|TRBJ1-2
AWSVVGGSYGYT
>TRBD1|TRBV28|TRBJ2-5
ASSLSTGWETQY
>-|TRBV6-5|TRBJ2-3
ASTPYTDTQY
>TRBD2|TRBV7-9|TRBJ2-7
SSGRTGLAGGGSYEQY
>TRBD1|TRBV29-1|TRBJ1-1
SVEDRQMNTEAF
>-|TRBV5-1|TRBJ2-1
ASSLPITVNEQF
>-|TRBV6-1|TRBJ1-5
ASSQGKSSNQPQH
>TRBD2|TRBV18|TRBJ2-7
ASSPALSGGYYEQY